This T cell receptor (beta chain) was sequenced in a study of blood T cell repertoires in COVID-19. On the study more broadly: The samples span acute and convalescent COVID-19 from the United States, Italy and Spain. In each case, the material was cDNA or gDNA derived from T cells, B-cell-depleted T cells, or PBMCs.

Notes on this clone: This CDR3 is also generated by other DNA sequences in the sample.

Under the authors' procedure: Estimated nucleated cell counts came from reference gene primer amplification. The assay was immunoSEQ multiplex PCR, and TCRdb's table has in-frame clones only and misses some. The V and J calls and clone size are taken from that table; D and trimming were inferred from the DNA. This table has some 200,000 clones, more than 65% appearing once. This CDR3 spans 14 amino acids. V lost 3 bases to trimming and J lost 2 bases; unmatched junction nucleotides: 2. CDR1 and CDR2 (germline): SGHKS, YYEKEE (reference sequence). This receptor was taken from a woman aged 55-70 years with acute or convalescent COVID-19. The chain carries TRBV5-5 and TRBJ1-1; 9 positions match TRBD1. Sequencing was carried out using peripheral blood. CDR3 amino acids: CASSWGQGNTEAFF. CDR3 DNA sequence: TGTGCCAGCAGCTGGGGACAGGGAAACACTGAAGCTTTCTTT. The full variable domain, with the rest looked up from reference TRBV5-5 and TRBJ1-1, is DAGVTQSPTHLIKTRGQQVTLRCSPISGHKSVSWYQQVLGQGPQFIFQYYEKEERGRGNFPDRFSARQFPNYSSELNVNALLLGDSALYLCASSWGQGNTEAFFGQGTRLTVV.